This T cell receptor (beta chain) was found in a study of T cells in Graves' hyperthyroidism and ophthalmopathy. Study information: Specimen type is peripheral blood, collected at initial diagnosis prior to any treatment.

The CDR3 sequence is 14 residues long. The V gene lost 2 bases and the J gene lost 3 bases, with 8 bases spanning the gap. From germline, CDR1 is LGHDT and CDR2 YNNKEL (reference sequence). This clonotype was counted at least ten times. Its specificity is unknown. The study, taken as a whole, reports: The model predicted ophthalmopathy a median roughly 6.5 months before onset.

Amplification of TCR beta CDR3 regions used RNA as the template. HTBI primers were used for first-round RT-PCR of the TCR CDR3. TCRdb recomputed calls from the multiplex PCR reads with MiXCR, one row per CDR3 protein. The sample lists about 480,000 distinct CDR3 sequences; around a quarter were seen once. Orbital computed tomography and thyroid ultrasound, together with serum TRAb and thyroxine and clinical symptoms, were used for diagnoses. The PBMCs were taken from more than 8 ml of fresh peripheral blood. V gene TRBV3-1 combines with J gene TRBJ1-3, with D perhaps matching TRBD1 (5 bases). The sequenced material came from blood. The TCR sequence derives from a woman aged 25 to 39 with Graves' ophthalmopathy. CDR3 residues: CASSQMTVGNTIYF. As DNA, the CDR3 is TGTGCCAGCAGCCAAATGACAGTTGGAAACACCATATATTTT.